The 27 T cell receptor beta chains in this list originate from one sample, sequenced in a study of blood T cell repertoires in COVID-19. The method was immunoSEQ multiplex PCR; TCRdb's version includes in-frame clones alone and lacks a portion of them. The table shows about 170,000 clones, with under 90% occurring only once. Sequenced input: peripheral blood. Receptors originate from a woman aged 80 or over with active or convalescent COVID-19.

The CDR3 DNA follows: TGTGCCAGCAGCTTCCTAGCGGGAGGGCCAGCAGATACGCAGTATTTT. This translates into CASSFLAGGPADTQYF. The J gene is TRBJ2-3, the V gene TRBV5-4, with TRBD2 identical over 12 bases. After removal of 2 bases from V and 4 bases from J, the junction contained 5 bases not matched to a gene. The length of the CDR3 is 16 residues. Germline V CDR1 and CDR2: SGHNT, YYREEE (reference sequence).

Only a few counts were recorded for this clone. The rearrangement links TRBV7-9 to TRBJ2-7; 7 nucleotides line up with TRBD1. Germline V gives CDR1 SEHNR, CDR2 FQNEAQ (reference sequence). After removal of 4 bases from V and 2 bases from J, the junction contained 11 bases not matched to a gene. The CDR3 extends over 16 amino acids. The CDR3 DNA sequence: TGTGCCAGCAGCTCATCTGGACAGGTACTCACCTACGAGCAGTACTTC. This encodes CASSSSGQVLTYEQYF.

The rearrangement joins TRBV11-2 to TRBJ2-3, with 7 bases that match TRBD1. The ends lost 3 bases at V and 3 bases at J; junction bases unmatched: 6. CDR3 length: 15 amino acids. The V gene's germline CDR1 is SGHAT and CDR2 FQNNGV. The CDR3, as DNA: TGTGCCAGCAGCTTGAACAGGGGTGAGACAGATACGCAGTATTTT. It yields the protein CASSLNRGETDTQYF. Looking up the rest from reference TRBV11-2 and TRBJ2-3 gives the full variable domain: EAGVAQSPRYKIIEKRQSVAFWCNPISGHATLYWYQQILGQGPKLLIQFQNNGVVDDSQLPKDRFSAERLKGVDSTLKIQPAKLEDSAVYLCASSLNRGETDTQYFGPGTRLTVL.

This clone appeared a single time. The chain combines TRBV7-3 with TRBJ2-2, with D possibly matching TRBD2 (7 bases). V was trimmed by 2 bases and J by 5 bases, leaving 15 bases between them. Germline assignment: CDR1 SGHTA and CDR2 FQGTGA. The CDR3 covers 16 residues. The CDR3 DNA is TGTGCCAGCAGCTTACGGGGGGCTTCCACAACCGGGGAGCTGTTTTTT. As protein: CASSLRGASTTGELFF.

This rearrangement joins TRBV10-3 to TRBJ2-3; 7 nucleotides line up with TRBD2. Germline CDR1 and CDR2: ENHRY and SYGVKD. This CDR3 is built from 14 residues. The V segment lost 5 bases and the J segment 3 bases; nucleotides outside the gene matches: 5. The CDR3 DNA reads as TGTGCCATCAGTAGCGGGACTGGGACAGATACGCAGTATTTT. This encodes CAISSGTGTDTQYF.

The chain employs TRBV10-1 and TRBJ2-1; 7 nucleotides agree with TRBD2. CDR3 length equals 15 residues. V dropped 0 bases and J dropped 9; count of bases not matched to a gene: 8. From germline, CDR1 is WNHNN and CDR2 SYGVQD (reference sequence). Here the CDR3 reads CASSESRGSGIEQFF. The CDR3 nucleotides are TGCGCCAGCAGTGAGTCCCGCGGGAGTGGGATTGAGCAGTTCTTC.

The V call is TRBV7-9, the J call TRBJ2-7; 11 bases line up with TRBD2. V lost 8 bases and J lost 3; bases outside the gene matches: 3. The CDR3 sequence is 13 residues long. Germline V CDR1 and CDR2: SEHNR, FQNEAQ (reference sequence). The CDR3 protein is CASRGLADYEQYF. The CDR3 DNA sequence: TGTGCCAGCCGGGGACTAGCGGACTACGAGCAGTACTTC.

With respect to this clone: Other DNA sequences in the same sample also yield this CDR3. The rearrangement joins TRBV3-1 (or the pseudogene TRBV3-2) to TRBJ1-5; unclear D gene. CDR1 LGHDT and CDR2 YNNKEL come from the germline V gene (reference sequence). Trimming took off 4 bases at V and 1 base at J, with 8 bases between the two ends. The CDR3 is made up of 14 amino acids. CDR3 in amino acids: CASSPRGSNQPQHF. CDR3 DNA: TGTGCCAGCAGCCCTCGAGGGAGCAATCAGCCCCAGCATTTT.

This rearrangement joins TRBV5-4 to TRBJ2-3; tentative D call: TRBD1 (5 bases). The V gene's germline CDR1 is SGHNT and CDR2 YYREEE (reference sequence). Trimming pared 4 bases from V and 2 bases from J, leaving 11 bases between. The CDR3 totals 14 residues. The CDR3 loop reads CASSNRQNTDTQYF. CDR3 DNA sequence: TGTGCCAGCAGCAACCGACAGAACACAGATACGCAGTATTTT.

This chain uses TRBV7-2 with TRBJ1-2, with 9 bases fitting TRBD1. Germline V gives CDR1 SGHTA, CDR2 FQGNSA. With 5 bases clipped from V and 5 bases from J, the junction kept 9 bases outside the gene matches. This CDR3 is built from 15 residues. Here the CDR3 DNA reads TGTGCCAGCAGCAACCCCGGGACAGGGTATTATGGCTACACCTTC. It yields the protein CASSNPGTGYYGYTF.

The chain is built from TRBV5-1 and TRBJ2-3; 11 bases agree with TRBD2. The V segment lost 0 bases and the J segment 2 bases; nucleotides outside the gene matches: 2. This CDR3 region has 16 residues. Per germline, CDR1 SGHRS and CDR2 YFSETQ. The CDR3 DNA follows: TGCGCCAGCAGCTTGGGACTAGCGGGGACCACAGATACGCAGTATTTT. This gives the protein CASSLGLAGTTDTQYF.

The rearrangement joins TRBV13 to TRBJ1-6; D call uncertain. The CDR3 is made up of 13 amino acids. Germline CDR1 and CDR2: PRHDT and FYEKMQ (reference sequence). V shed 5 bases and J shed 8 bases, with 10 bases lying between them. The CDR3: CASSVRAYSPLHF. CDR3 sequence (DNA): TGTGCCAGCAGCGTTAGAGCGTATTCACCCCTCCACTTT. The full variable domain, completed using reference TRBV13 and TRBJ1-6, is AAGVIQSPRHLIKEKRETATLKCYPIPRHDTVYWYQQGPGQDPQFLISFYEKMQSDKGSIPDRFSAQQFSDYHSELNMSSLELGDSALYFCASSVRAYSPLHFGNGTRLTVT.

The genes are TRBV7-6 and TRBJ1-4, with a possible D match to TRBD1 (5 bases). This CDR3 has 16 amino acids. Trimming left V 0 bases short and J 8 bases short, with 16 bases between. Germline values: CDR1 SGHVS, CDR2 FNYEAQ. This CDR3 reads CASSLASPGVGEKLFF. DNA for the CDR3: TGTGCCAGCAGCTTAGCGAGTCCGGGGGTGGGGGAAAAACTGTTTTTT.

This sequence joins TRBV6-5 and TRBJ2-3, with TRBD2 as a possible D gene (6 bases). Trimming stripped 6 bases from V and 4 bases from J, with 8 bases between. Germline CDR1 reads MNHEY; CDR2 reads SVGAGI. There are 12 residues in the CDR3. In DNA form, the CDR3 reads TGTGCCAGCAGGGGGGGTTCAGATACGCAGTATTTT. Translating it yields CASRGGSDTQYF.

A single count supports this clone. V is TRBV5-1 and J is TRBJ1-2; D remains ambiguous. Germline-derived CDR1 and CDR2 are SGHRS and YFSETQ. The CDR3 sequence is 15 residues long. V was trimmed by 0 bases and J by 6 bases, leaving 15 bases between them. This chain's CDR3 is CASSLEVSRSHGYTF. CDR3 nucleotide sequence: TGCGCCAGCAGCTTGGAGGTTTCAAGGAGCCATGGCTACACCTTC.

This clone has just a few counts. The chain uses TRBV3-1 (or the pseudogene TRBV3-2) and TRBJ1-3, with D possibly matching TRBD1 (6 bases). The CDR3 is 14 amino acids. The germline V and J ends were trimmed by 3 bases and 1 base, with 7 bases remaining between them. Germline V gives CDR1 LGHDT, CDR2 YNNKEL (reference sequence). The DNA for the CDR3 is TGTGCCAGCAGCCAGGGACATTCTGGAAACACCATATATTTT. Protein: CASSQGHSGNTIYF.

The chain carries TRBV5-4 and TRBJ2-3; 7 bases are a match to TRBD2. CDR3 length equals 15 residues. Germline V CDR1 and CDR2: SGHNT, YYREEE (reference sequence). J lost 1 base, V lost 4 bases, and 6 bases had no gene match. As DNA, the CDR3 is TGTGCCAGCAGCCGGGGACTATCCCGCACAGATACGCAGTATTTT. Its translation: CASSRGLSRTDTQYF.

The rearrangement uses TRBV5-4 and TRBJ1-5; D gene unclear. Germline assignment: CDR1 SGHNT and CDR2 YYREEE (reference sequence). The CDR3 totals 15 residues. V was shortened by 2 bases and J by 0 bases, with 9 bases between the two germline ends. CDR3 in amino acids: CASSFYGNSNQPQHF. The CDR3 DNA reads as TGTGCCAGCAGCTTCTACGGGAATAGCAATCAGCCCCAGCATTTT.

The rearrangement uses TRBV9 and TRBJ2-2; perhaps TRBD2 as D (5 bases). The CDR3 length is 16 residues. From germline, CDR1 is SGDLS and CDR2 YYNGEE. V was trimmed by 2 bases and J by 1 base, leaving 12 bases between them. In DNA form, the CDR3 reads TGTGCCAGCAGCGTGGCTAGCCCCCAGAACACCGGGGAGCTGTTTTTT. Its protein product is CASSVASPQNTGELFF.

In its sample, this clone was seen once. V usage is TRBV6-1 and J usage is TRBJ1-3; 7 nucleotides agree with TRBD1. Germline V gene sequence: CDR1 MNHNS, CDR2 SASEGT. Germline trimming cut 0 bases from V and 5 bases from J; bases unmatched to any gene: 10. This CDR3 is 17 amino acids long. CDR3 DNA: TGTGCCAGCAGTGAAGCGGGTGGTGCAGGGGGACGAAACACCATATATTTT. Its translation is CASSEAGGAGGRNTIYF.

V gene TRBV6-5 combines with J gene TRBJ1-3; D is unclear. Germline CDR1 reads MNHEY; CDR2 reads SVGAGI. Trimming took 6 bases from V and 0 from J, leaving 12 bases between them. CDR3 length: 15 residues. The CDR3 DNA is TGTGCCAGCAGAAACGTCGGGAACTCTGGAAACACCATATATTTT. It yields the protein CASRNVGNSGNTIYF.

The J gene is TRBJ2-3, the V gene TRBV5-1; 9 bases are a match to TRBD2. This CDR3 has 16 residues. V lost 3 bases and J lost 1; bases outside the gene matches: 6. From germline, CDR1 is SGHRS and CDR2 YFSETQ. CDR3 nucleotides: TGCGCCAGCAGCTCCTTAGCGGGAGCGGGCACAGATACGCAGTATTTT. Its translation is CASSSLAGAGTDTQYF.

For this clone: Its ends do not fully match the called genes, so a read error is possible. V usage is TRBV5-1 and J usage is TRBJ2-5, with D possibly TRBD2 on 5 matching bases. The germline CDR1 and CDR2 sequences are SGHRS and YFSETQ. This CDR3 region has 16 residues. The CDR3 protein is CASSPSGNGVQGTQYF. The CDR3 DNA reads as TGCGCCAGCAGCCCGAGCGGCAACGGGGTTCAAGGGACCCAGTACTTC.

This clone came up once. This chain joins TRBV4-1 and TRBJ1-1; D remains ambiguous. With 3 bases removed from V and 1 base from J, the gap between germline ends came to 12 bases. Germline values: CDR1 MGHRA, CDR2 YSYEKL. The length of the CDR3 is 15 residues. DNA of the CDR3: TGCGCCAGCAGCCACCCCGGGAGGTGGAACACTGAAGCTTTCTTT. Residues: CASSHPGRWNTEAFF.

This clone was found once. The gene calls are TRBV27 and TRBJ2-2, with 7 bases aligning to TRBD1. The germline V gene encodes CDR1 MNHEY and CDR2 SMNVEV (reference sequence). Trimming at V came to 8 bases and at J to 0 bases, leaving 9 bases not matched to a gene. The CDR3 is made up of 16 amino acids. CDR3 region: CASLTRDSPNTGELFF. DNA for the CDR3: TGTGCCAGCCTAACCCGGGACAGTCCGAACACCGGGGAGCTGTTTTTT.

The V call is TRBV25-1, the J call TRBJ1-6; D is possibly TRBD1 (6 bases). The ends were cut back, 1 base at V and 5 bases at J, with 9 bases in the middle. Germline values: CDR1 MGHDK, CDR2 SYGVNS. The CDR3 has 15 residues. In nucleotides, the CDR3 is TGTGCCAGCAGTGAATTAGGGGGGGATAATTCACCCCTCCACTTT. Its translation: CASSELGGDNSPLHF.

The chain links TRBV2 to TRBJ2-3; a possible D gene is TRBD1 (6 bases). V dropped 2 bases and J dropped 1 base, with 16 bases sitting between them. Germline CDR1 and CDR2: SNHLY and FYNNEI. This CDR3 is 17 amino acids long. The CDR3 region is CASSELRTAHRTDTQYF. The CDR3 DNA is TGTGCCAGCAGTGAATTAAGGACAGCCCACCGCACAGATACGCAGTATTTT.